The clone carrying this T cell receptor beta chain turned up a few times. Its antigen is undetermined. TCRdb redid the calling of the reads with MiXCR, one entry per CDR3 protein. Among a few hundred thousand distinct CDR3 sequences, 22% were seen once, and the ten largest hold roughly 20%. The data are from a study of T cell repertoires in cytomegalovirus infection. General observations from the study: Clonotype analysis showed dominance of the ex vivo response by HLA-C-restricted CMV-specific TCR beta clonotypes.

The CDR3 consists of 12 residues. Germline V gene lookup returns CDR1 SQVTM and CDR2 ANQGSEA. The V and J ends lost 3 bases and 7 bases respectively, with 9 bases between them. The sequencing sample was made of CD8+ T cells from PBMCs. The chain uses TRBV29-1 and TRBJ2-2, with D unresolved. This receptor was obtained from a human donor in good health (CMV status not recorded). Some clones in this sample may be carry-over from other donors' samples. The CDR3 spells CSVDLAVGELFF. CDR3 DNA: TGCAGCGTTGATCTTGCGGTCGGGGAGCTGTTTTTT.